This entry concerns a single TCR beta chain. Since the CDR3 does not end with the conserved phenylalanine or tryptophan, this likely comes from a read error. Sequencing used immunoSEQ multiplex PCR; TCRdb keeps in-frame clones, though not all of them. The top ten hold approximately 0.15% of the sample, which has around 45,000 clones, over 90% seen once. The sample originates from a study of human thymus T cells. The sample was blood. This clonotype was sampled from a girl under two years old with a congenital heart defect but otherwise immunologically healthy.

CDR3 sequence: CACRGGLTYEQYL. The CDR3 DNA reads as TGTGCCTGTCGCGGGGGGCTAACCTACGAGCAGTACCTC. V gene TRBV6-1 combines with J gene TRBJ2-7, with 8 positions matching TRBD2. The V and J ends lost 11 bases and 2 bases, in that order; junction bases with no gene match: 8. The CDR3 is 13 amino acids. The germline CDR1 and CDR2 sequences are MNHNS and SASEGT.